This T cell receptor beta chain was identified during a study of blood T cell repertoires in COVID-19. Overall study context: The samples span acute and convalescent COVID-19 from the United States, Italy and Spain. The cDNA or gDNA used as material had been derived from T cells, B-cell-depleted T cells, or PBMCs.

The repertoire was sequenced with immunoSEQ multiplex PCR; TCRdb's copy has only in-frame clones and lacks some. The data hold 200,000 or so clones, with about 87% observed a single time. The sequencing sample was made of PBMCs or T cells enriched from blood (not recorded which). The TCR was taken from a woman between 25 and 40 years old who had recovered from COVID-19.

This CDR3 reads CASSKDAAGVYGYTF. The CDR3 DNA is TGTGCCAGTAGTAAGGATGCGGCAGGGGTGTATGGCTACACCTTC. The chain joins TRBV19 to TRBJ1-2; tentatively, D is TRBD1 (6 bases). The V end lost 4 bases, the J end lost 5 bases, and 17 bases lay between the germline ends. The CDR3 spans 15 residues. CDR1 is LNHDA and CDR2 is SQIVND in the germline V gene (reference sequence).